Shown below are 6 T cell receptor beta chains from a single sample sequenced in a study of blood T cell repertoires in COVID-19. Using immunoSEQ multiplex PCR, the repertoire was profiled, and TCRdb retains in-frame clones only, with some absent. The sample contains under 300,000 clones, more than 75% of which appear only once. Input material: peripheral blood. These receptors all stem from a woman aged 65 to 85 with active or convalescent COVID-19.

V usage is TRBV7-9 and J usage is TRBJ1-3; D is ambiguous. The CDR3 consists of 16 residues. Germline CDR1 and CDR2: SEHNR and FQNEAQ (reference sequence). Trimming left V 0 bases short and J 0 bases short, with 9 bases between. The CDR3 is CASSLADISSGNTIYF. The DNA for the CDR3 is TGTGCCAGCAGCTTAGCCGACATAAGCTCTGGAAACACCATATATTTT.

The chain recombines TRBV9 with TRBJ1-2; a weak D match, TRBD1 (6 bases). The length of the CDR3 is 16 residues. With 0 bases removed from V and 9 bases from J, the gap between germline ends came to 21 bases. Germline V lookup: CDR1 SGDLS, CDR2 YYNGEE. The CDR3 protein is CASSVGWTAGSERYTF. The CDR3 DNA reads TGTGCCAGCAGCGTAGGTTGGACAGCAGGTAGTGAGCGCTACACCTTC. Full variable domain (rest looked up from reference TRBV9 and TRBJ1-2): DSGVTQTPKHLITATGQRVTLRCSPRSGDLSVYWYQQSLDQGLQFLIQYYNGEERAKGNILERFSAQQFPDLHSELNLSSLELGDSALYFCASSVGWTAGSERYTFGSGTRLTVV.

This clone was seen a single time. This chain's CDR3 is CASSQVGQWNTGELFF. CDR3 coding DNA: TGTGCCAGCAGCCAAGTGGGACAGTGGAACACCGGGGAGCTGTTTTTT. The V call is TRBV14, the J call TRBJ2-2, with 7 bases fitting TRBD1. The germline V gene has CDR1 SGHDN and CDR2 FVKESK. CDR3 size: 16 residues. V lost 1 base to trimming and J lost 1 base; unmatched junction nucleotides: 3.

In this sample, this clone turned up once. The CDR3 spells CASSDRVNEKLFF. CDR3 coding DNA: TGCGCCAGCAGCGACAGGGTTAATGAAAAACTGTTTTTT. V and J are TRBV5-1 and TRBJ1-4, with 7 bases aligning to TRBD1. The germline V gene encodes CDR1 SGHRS and CDR2 YFSETQ. The CDR3 sequence is 13 residues long. V gave up 4 bases and J gave up 4 bases; unmatched junction bases: 1. Looking up the rest from reference TRBV5-1 and TRBJ1-4 gives the full variable domain: KAGVTQTPRYLIKTRGQQVTLSCSPISGHRSVSWYQQTPGQGLQFLFEYFSETQRNKGNFPGRFSGRQFSNSRSEMNVSTLELGDSALYLCASSDRVNEKLFFGSGTQLSVL.

A remark on this clone: The same CDR3 is also encoded by other DNA sequences in this sample. The chain has TRBV19 and TRBJ1-2, with 9 nucleotides matching TRBD1. V shed 5 bases, J shed 7 bases, and the junction held 5 bases outside the gene matches. Per germline, CDR1 LNHDA and CDR2 SQIVND (reference sequence). CDR3 length: 13 residues. CDR3 in amino acids: CASSPTGGGGYTF. DNA of the CDR3: TGTGCCAGTAGTCCCACAGGGGGCGGTGGCTACACCTTC.

This sequence joins TRBV5-5 and TRBJ2-7; D possibly corresponds to TRBD1 (5 bases). Germline loops: CDR1 SGHKS, CDR2 YYEKEE (reference sequence). Trimming removed 1 base from V and 2 bases from J, with 16 bases in between. The CDR3 sequence is 16 residues long. The CDR3, as DNA: TGTGCCAGCAGCTTGTCCCAGGGATTAGGGACCTACGAGCAGTACTTC. It codes for CASSLSQGLGTYEQYF.